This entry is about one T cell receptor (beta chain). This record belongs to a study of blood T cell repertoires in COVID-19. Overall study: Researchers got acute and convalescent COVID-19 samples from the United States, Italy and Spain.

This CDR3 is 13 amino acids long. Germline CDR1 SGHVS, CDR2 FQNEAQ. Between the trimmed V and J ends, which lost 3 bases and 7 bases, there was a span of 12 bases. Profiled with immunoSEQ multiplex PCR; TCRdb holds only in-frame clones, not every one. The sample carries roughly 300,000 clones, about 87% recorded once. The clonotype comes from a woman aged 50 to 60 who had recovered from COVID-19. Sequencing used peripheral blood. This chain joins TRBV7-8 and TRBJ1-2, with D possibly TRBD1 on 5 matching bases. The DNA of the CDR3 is TGTGCCAGCAGCTTTAGACAGTACGGTGGCTACACCTTC. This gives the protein CASSFRQYGGYTF.